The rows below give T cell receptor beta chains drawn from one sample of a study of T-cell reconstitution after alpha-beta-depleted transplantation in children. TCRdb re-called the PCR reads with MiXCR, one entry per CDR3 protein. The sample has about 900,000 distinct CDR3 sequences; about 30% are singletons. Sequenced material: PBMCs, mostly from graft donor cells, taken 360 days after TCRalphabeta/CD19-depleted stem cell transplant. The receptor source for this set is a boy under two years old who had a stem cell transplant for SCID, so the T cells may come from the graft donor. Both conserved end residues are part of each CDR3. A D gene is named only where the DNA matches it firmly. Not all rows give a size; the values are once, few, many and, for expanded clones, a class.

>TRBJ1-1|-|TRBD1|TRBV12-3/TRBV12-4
TGTGCCAGCAGACCCCACAGGGGTGTGAACACTGAAGCTTTCTTT
CASRPHRGVNTEAFF
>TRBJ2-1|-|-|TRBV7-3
TGTGCCAGCAGCTTAACCGGGGGAGGGGGCGATGAGCAGTTCTTC
CASSLTGGGGDEQFF
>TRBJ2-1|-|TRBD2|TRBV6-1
TGTGCCAGCAGCCCCCGCGGGGGGTGGAACAATGAGCAGTTCTTC
CASSPRGGWNNEQFF
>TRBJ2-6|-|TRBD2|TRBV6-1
TGTGCCAGCAGTAGACTAGCGGGGAGCTCTGGGGCCAACGTCCTGACTTTC
CASSRLAGSSGANVLTF
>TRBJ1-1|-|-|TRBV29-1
TGCAGCGTTCTACGCACAGGAGTGAACACTGAAGCTTTCTTT
CSVLRTGVNTEAFF
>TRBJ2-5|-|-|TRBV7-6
TGTGCCAGCAGCACCCGACCCCAGGAGACCCAGTACTTC
CASSTRPQETQYF
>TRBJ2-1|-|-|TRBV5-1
TGCGCCAGCAGCTTGGCACAACCAGGGGGGTACAATGAGCAGTTCTTC
CASSLAQPGGYNEQFF
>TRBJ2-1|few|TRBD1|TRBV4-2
TGTGCCAGCAGCCTTCAAGTGGGGGACAGCTACAATGAGCAGTTCTTC
CASSLQVGDSYNEQFF
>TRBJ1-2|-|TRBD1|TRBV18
TGTGCCAGCTCACGGGACAGGACTTATGGCTACACCTTC
CASSRDRTYGYTF
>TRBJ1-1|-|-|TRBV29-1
TGCAGCGTTGATGGGCAGGGGAGGATTGAAGCTTTCTTT
CSVDGQGRIEAFF
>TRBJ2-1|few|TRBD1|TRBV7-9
TGTGCCAGCAGCTTAGAGAGGGGGACAGGGTACAATGAGCAGTTCTTC
CASSLERGTGYNEQFF
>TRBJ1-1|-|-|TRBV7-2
TGTGCCAGCAGCGCCCGACAGAGTTTCATGAACACTGAAGCTTTCTTT
CASSARQSFMNTEAFF
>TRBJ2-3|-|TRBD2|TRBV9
TGTGCCAGCAGCGTATCCCCTAGCGGGGGGAGTGCAGATACGCAGTATTTT
CASSVSPSGGSADTQYF
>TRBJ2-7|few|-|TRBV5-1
TGCGCCAGCAGCTTGGAGACGTACGAGCAGTACTTC
CASSLETYEQYF
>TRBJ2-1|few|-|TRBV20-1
TGCAGTGCTAGATACCTCTATGGCAATGAGCAGTTCTTC
CSARYLYGNEQFF
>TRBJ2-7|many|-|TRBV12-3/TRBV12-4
TGTGCCAGCAGTTTGGGATCAGTTAGCTCCTACGAGCAGTACTTC
CASSLGSVSSYEQYF
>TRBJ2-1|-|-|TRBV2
TGTGCCAGCAGAGACGTTCGTGGCGTCAATGAGCAGTTCTTC
CASRDVRGVNEQFF
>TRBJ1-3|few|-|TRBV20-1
TGCAGTGCTAGCTCGGCAGGGATAGTAAACACCATATATTTT
CSASSAGIVNTIYF
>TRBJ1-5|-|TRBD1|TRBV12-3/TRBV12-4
TGTGCCAGCAGTTTCGGACAGGGGGATAAGCCCCAGCATTTT
CASSFGQGDKPQHF
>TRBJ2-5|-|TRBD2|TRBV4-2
TGTGCCAGCAGCCAAGATCAAAGCGGGGGGGCCCAAGAGACCCAGTACTTC
CASSQDQSGGAQETQYF
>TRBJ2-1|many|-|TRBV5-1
TGCGCCAGCAGCTTGGGGCCTAGCCCCAATGAGCAGTTCTTC
CASSLGPSPNEQFF
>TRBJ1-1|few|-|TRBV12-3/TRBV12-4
TGTGCCAGCAGTTTCCGGCAAGGGTTGGGGATGAACACTGAAGCTTTCTTT
CASSFRQGLGMNTEAFF
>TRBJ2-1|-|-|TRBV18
TGTGCCAGCTCACTCCTGGACCAGAGAACCTACAATGAGCAGTTCTTC
CASSLLDQRTYNEQFF
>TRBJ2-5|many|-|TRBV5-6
TGTGCCAGCAGCTCAGCCCGTATGGAAGAGACCCAGTACTTC
CASSSARMEETQYF
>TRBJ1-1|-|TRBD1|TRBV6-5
TGTGCCAGCAGCCGACAGGGGGCAAACACTGAAGCTTTCTTT
CASSRQGANTEAFF
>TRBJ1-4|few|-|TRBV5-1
TGCGCCAGCACCCTAGGGGCAGCAACTAATGAAAAACTGTTTTTT
CASTLGAATNEKLFF
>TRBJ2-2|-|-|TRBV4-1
TGCGCCAGCAGCCAAGACAGGGCACGGAGTGGGGAGCTGTTTTTT
CASSQDRARSGELFF
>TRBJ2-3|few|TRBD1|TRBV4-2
TGTGCCAGCAGCCAAGGGCCCAGGGGGATGCTGGATACGCAGTATTTT
CASSQGPRGMLDTQYF
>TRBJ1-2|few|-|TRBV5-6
TGTGCCAGCAGCTTGGGGGACCCATGGGGCTATGGCTACACCTTC
CASSLGDPWGYGYTF
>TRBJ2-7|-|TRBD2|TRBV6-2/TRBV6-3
TGTGCCAGCAGCCACTGGACTAGATTCTCCTCCGAGCAGTACTTC
CASSHWTRFSSEQYF
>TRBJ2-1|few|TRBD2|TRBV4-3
TGCGCCAGCAGCCAAGATGAGAGCGGGGGGAACGATGAGCAGTTCTTC
CASSQDESGGNDEQFF
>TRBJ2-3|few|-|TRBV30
TGTGCCTGTACCGGCGGAGGCACAGATACGCAGTATTTT
CACTGGGTDTQYF
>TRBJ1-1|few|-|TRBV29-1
TGCAGCGTTAACCAGGGGCGACAAAACCTCATGAACACTGAAGCTTTCTTT
CSVNQGRQNLMNTEAFF
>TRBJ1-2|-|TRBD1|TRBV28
TGTGCCAGCAGTTCATCAGGGGGCTATGGCTATGGCTACACCTTC
CASSSSGGYGYGYTF
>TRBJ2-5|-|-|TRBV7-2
TGTGCCAGCAGCGTAGCGGCTCCTTGGGCTAGTTCCACCAACCAAGGAGAGACCCAGTACTTC
CASSVAAPWASSTNQGETQYF
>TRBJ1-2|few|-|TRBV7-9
TGTGCCAGCAGCTCAGGTGGACTAAACTATGGCTACACCTTC
CASSSGGLNYGYTF
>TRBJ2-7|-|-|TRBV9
TGTGCCAGCAGCGTAGTCCCAAGCGACGAGCAGTACTTC
CASSVVPSDEQYF
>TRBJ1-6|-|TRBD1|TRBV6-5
TGTGCCAGCAGTTACTCCGCCCTGGGACAGGGGGCCGGTTCACCCCTCCACTTT
CASSYSALGQGAGSPLHF
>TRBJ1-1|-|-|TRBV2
TGTGCCAGCAGAATCCCTATGAACACTGAAGCTTTCTTT
CASRIPMNTEAFF
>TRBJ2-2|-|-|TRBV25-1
TGTGCCAGCAGTGATGGCAGGACAACCGGGGAGCTGTTTTTT
CASSDGRTTGELFF
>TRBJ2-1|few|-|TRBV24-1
TGTGCCACCGGTAGGGGTGGACAAGATGAGCAGTTCTTC
CATGRGGQDEQFF
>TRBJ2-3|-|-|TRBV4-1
TGCGCCAGCAGCCAACCCTGGGATACGCAGTATTTT
CASSQPWDTQYF
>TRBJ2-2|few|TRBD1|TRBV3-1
TGTGCCAGCAGCCAACCCTTTCGGACAGGGATGGACGGGGAGCTGTTTTTT
CASSQPFRTGMDGELFF
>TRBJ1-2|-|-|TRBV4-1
TGCGCCAGCAGCCAAGCTGTCCGGTGTGGGATAAATGGCTACACCTTC
CASSQAVRCGINGYTF
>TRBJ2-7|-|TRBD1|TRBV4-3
TGCGCCAGCAGCCAAAGTTCAAGGGGGCAGAACTACGAGCAGTACTTC
CASSQSSRGQNYEQYF
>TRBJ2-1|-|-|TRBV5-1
TGCGCCAGCAGCTTGGAGGTCAACAGCGGAGAGCAGTTCTTC
CASSLEVNSGEQFF
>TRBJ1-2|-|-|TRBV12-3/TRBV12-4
TGTGCCGCGGGGTTCTTACGGTATGGCTACACCTTC
CAAGFLRYGYTF
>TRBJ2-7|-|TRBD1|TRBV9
TGTGCCAGCAGCGTAGCTCTGGACAGGGCCGGCGAGCAGTACTTC
CASSVALDRAGEQYF
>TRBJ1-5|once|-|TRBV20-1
TGCAGTGCTAGAGCCGTACAGAATAGCAATCAGCCCCAGCATTTT
CSARAVQNSNQPQHF
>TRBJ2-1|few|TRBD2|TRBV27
TGTGCCAGCAGTTTTCATGTGGCGGGGGGGCCTGACGCGCAGTTCTTC
CASSFHVAGGPDAQFF
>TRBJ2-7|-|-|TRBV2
TGTGCCAGCAGTGTTTTGAGGGATGGTAGCGAGCAGTACTTC
CASSVLRDGSEQYF
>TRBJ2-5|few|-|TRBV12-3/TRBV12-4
TGTGCCAGCACCCGGGACTGGGAAGAGACCCAGTACTTC
CASTRDWEETQYF
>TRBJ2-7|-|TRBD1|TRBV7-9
TGTGCCAGCAGCTTAGGTCTGGACAGGGCCTACGAGCAGTACTTC
CASSLGLDRAYEQYF
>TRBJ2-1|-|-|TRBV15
TGTGCCACCAGCAGGGCGCCTGGGGATGAGCAGTTCTTC
CATSRAPGDEQFF